This T cell receptor (beta chain) was sequenced during a study of early T cells in non-severe SARS-CoV-2 infection. As for the study in general: The input, bulk RNA from unsorted whole blood, was sequenced, and chains were unpaired.

Concerning this clonotype itself: Its target is unknown.

The study, taken as a whole, reports: Sequences matched to VDJdb favored anti-spike CD8 responses, while private and CD4 specificities were missed.

V dropped 5 bases and J dropped 15 bases, with 20 bases sitting between them. This CDR3 is 14 amino acids long. Germline V gives CDR1 MNHEY, CDR2 SVGAGI. Unique molecular identifiers were added to individual cDNA molecules. TCRdb reanalysed the 5' RACE reads using MiXCR and keeps one entry per CDR3 protein. Of tens of thousands of distinct CDR3 sequences detected, roughly 7% appear once; the ten largest clones hold 7% to 10%. This chain links TRBV6-5 with TRBJ1-6, with a possible D match to TRBD1 (6 bases). The sample taken for sequencing was whole blood. This clonotype was obtained from an adult who was a healthcare worker with PCR-confirmed SARS-CoV-2 infection or an uninfected control (not recorded which). The CDR3 sequence: CASSQIKGGLVLHF. As DNA, the CDR3 is TGTGCCAGCAGTCAAATAAAGGGGGGTCTGGTCCTCCACTTT.